Sequencing of this T cell receptor (beta chain) was carried out in a study of blood T cell repertoires in COVID-19. Study background: Collection of acute and convalescent COVID-19 samples took place in the United States, Italy and Spain. Sources were T cells, B-cell-depleted T cells, or PBMCs; the material itself was cDNA or gDNA.

The CDR3 extends over 15 amino acids. From germline, CDR1 is MGHRA and CDR2 YSYEKL. V lost 4 bases and J lost 0, with 10 bases in between. Original methodology: Reference gene primer amplification in the assay estimated nucleated cell counts. Sequencing used immunoSEQ multiplex PCR; TCRdb keeps in-frame clones, though not all of them. V, J and clone size are those of that table, while D and trimming were read from the DNA. Here the sample spans 350,000 to 550,000 clones, around 88% being singletons. The sequenced sample consisted of peripheral blood. This rearrangement joins TRBV4-1 to TRBJ1-5; no reliable D call. The clonotype originates from a woman aged 30 to 39 with acute or convalescent COVID-19. This CDR3 reads CASSPTGISNQPQHF. The CDR3 DNA follows: TGCGCCAGCAGCCCGACGGGGATTAGCAATCAGCCCCAGCATTTT.